This T cell receptor beta chain was found in a study of blood T cell repertoires in COVID-19. Overall study: Spain, Italy and the United States supplied samples that represented acute and convalescent COVID-19. In each case, the material was cDNA or gDNA derived from T cells, B-cell-depleted T cells, or PBMCs.

In the original processing: Estimation of nucleated cell counts relied on the amplification of reference gene primers. Only in-frame clones appear in the TCRdb table, and some are missing; sequencing was by immunoSEQ multiplex PCR. V and J calls and clone size are copied from that table; D and trimming were computed from the DNA. The table has roughly 59,000 clones, over 75% seen once. The CDR3 has 17 residues. Per germline, CDR1 SGDLS and CDR2 YYNGEE. V dropped 4 bases and J dropped 2; count of bases not matched to a gene: 11. Sequencing was carried out using peripheral blood. This receptor was taken from an elderly woman with acute or convalescent COVID-19. The chain couples TRBV9 to TRBJ1-2, with 10 bases fitting TRBD1. CDR3: CASSPRGDRGFNYGYTF. CDR3 DNA: TGTGCCAGCAGCCCTCGAGGGGACAGGGGTTTCAACTATGGCTACACCTTC.